This T cell receptor beta chain comes out of a study of T-cell memory formation after mild COVID-19. On the study more broadly: Clusters of TCRs were largely donor specific.

After removal of 1 base from V and 3 bases from J, the junction contained 1 base not matched to a gene. Germline V CDR1 and CDR2: LGHNA, YSLEER. This CDR3 spans 15 amino acids. The authors produced TCR alpha and TCR beta cDNA libraries with sample barcodes and UMIs by 5'RACE using constant-segment primers. TCRdb reprocessed the 5' RACE reads with MiXCR, giving one entry per CDR3 protein. Of roughly 150,000 distinct CDR3 sequences listed, 13% to 15% are singletons. About this clonotype itself: Its antigen remains unknown.

Broader study findings: Most CD4+ clones that shrank were in CM and EM, while CD8+ ones turned up in EMRA. CD4/CD8 balance characterized clones contracting day 15 to 85, and CD4+ skew characterized later expanders.

The sequence was collected from an adult woman who had mild COVID-19 (a few samples of this study predate the infection). Cell type and time point are not known. V and J are TRBV4-3 and TRBJ2-7; TRBD2 aligns across 12 bases. Sequencing used PBMCs or a T cell subset sorted from them (not recorded which). The CDR3 bases are TGCGCCAGCAGCCAAGCACTAGCGGGAGGCTACGAGCAGTACTTC. It specifies CASSQALAGGYEQYF.